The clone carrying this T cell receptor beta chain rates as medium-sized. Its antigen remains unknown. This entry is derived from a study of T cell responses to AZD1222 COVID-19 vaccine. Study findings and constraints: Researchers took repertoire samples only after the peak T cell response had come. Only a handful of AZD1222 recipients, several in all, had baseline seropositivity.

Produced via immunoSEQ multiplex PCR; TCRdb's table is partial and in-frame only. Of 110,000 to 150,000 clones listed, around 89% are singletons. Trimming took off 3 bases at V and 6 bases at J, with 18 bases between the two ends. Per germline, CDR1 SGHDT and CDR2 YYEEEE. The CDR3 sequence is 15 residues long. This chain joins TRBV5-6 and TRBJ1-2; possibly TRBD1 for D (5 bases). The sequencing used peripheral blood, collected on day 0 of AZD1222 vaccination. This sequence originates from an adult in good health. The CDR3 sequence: CASSSPNTPGDGYTF. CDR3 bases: TGTGCCAGCAGCTCCCCCAACACTCCGGGGGATGGCTACACCTTC. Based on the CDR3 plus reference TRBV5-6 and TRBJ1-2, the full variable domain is DAGVTQSPTHLIKTRGQQVTLRCSPKSGHDTVSWYQQALGQGPQFIFQYYEEEERQRGNFPDRFSGHQFPNYSSELNVNALLLGDSALYLCASSSPNTPGDGYTFGSGTRLTVV.